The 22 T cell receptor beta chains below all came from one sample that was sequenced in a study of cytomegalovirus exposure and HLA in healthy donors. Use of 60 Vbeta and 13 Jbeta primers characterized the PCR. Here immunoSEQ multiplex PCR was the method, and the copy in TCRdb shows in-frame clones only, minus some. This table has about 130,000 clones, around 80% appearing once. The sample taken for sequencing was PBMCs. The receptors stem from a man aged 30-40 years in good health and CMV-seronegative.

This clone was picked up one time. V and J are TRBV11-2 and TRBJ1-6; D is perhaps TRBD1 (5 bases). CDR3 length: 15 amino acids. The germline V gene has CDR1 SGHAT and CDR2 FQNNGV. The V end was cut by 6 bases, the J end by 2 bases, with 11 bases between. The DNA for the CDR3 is TGTGCCAGCAGTGACACAGGCCCCTATAATTCACCCCTCCACTTT. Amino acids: CASSDTGPYNSPLHF.

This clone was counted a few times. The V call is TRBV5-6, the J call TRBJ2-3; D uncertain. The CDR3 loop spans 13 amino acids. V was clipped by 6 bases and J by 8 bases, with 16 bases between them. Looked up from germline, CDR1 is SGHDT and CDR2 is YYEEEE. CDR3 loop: CASTRTKESTQYF. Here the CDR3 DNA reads TGTGCCAGCACCAGAACGAAGGAGAGTACGCAGTATTTT.

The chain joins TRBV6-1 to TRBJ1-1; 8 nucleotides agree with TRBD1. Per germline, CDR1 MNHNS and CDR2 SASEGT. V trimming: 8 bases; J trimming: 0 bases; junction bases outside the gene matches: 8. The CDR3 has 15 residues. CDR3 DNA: TGTGCCAGCGGGACAGGCCAAACCATGAACACTGAAGCTTTCTTT. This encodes CASGTGQTMNTEAFF.

The CDR3: CASSPRTSGRPHEQFF. Written as DNA, the CDR3 is TGTGCCAGCAGCCCCCGGACTAGCGGGAGGCCCCACGAGCAGTTCTTC. The gene calls are TRBV7-3 and TRBJ2-1; 14 positions match TRBD2. The CDR3 is made up of 16 amino acids. Germline CDR1 SGHTA, CDR2 FQGTGA. Germline trimming cut 5 bases from V and 10 bases from J; bases unmatched to any gene: 10.

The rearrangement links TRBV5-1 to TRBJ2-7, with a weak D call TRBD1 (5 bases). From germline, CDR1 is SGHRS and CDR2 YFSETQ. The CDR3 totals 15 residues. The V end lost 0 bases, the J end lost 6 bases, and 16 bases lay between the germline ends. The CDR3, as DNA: TGCGCCAGCAGCTTGGGAGACAGCCTTATAGCCGAGCAGTACTTC. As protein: CASSLGDSLIAEQYF.

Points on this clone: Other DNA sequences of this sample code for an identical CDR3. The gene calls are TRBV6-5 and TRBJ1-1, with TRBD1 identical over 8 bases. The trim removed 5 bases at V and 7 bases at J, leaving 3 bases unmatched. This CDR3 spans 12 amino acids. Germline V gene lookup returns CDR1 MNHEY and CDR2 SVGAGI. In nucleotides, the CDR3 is TGTGCCAGCAGTCGACAGGGGAGTGAAGCTTTCTTT. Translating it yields CASSRQGSEAFF.

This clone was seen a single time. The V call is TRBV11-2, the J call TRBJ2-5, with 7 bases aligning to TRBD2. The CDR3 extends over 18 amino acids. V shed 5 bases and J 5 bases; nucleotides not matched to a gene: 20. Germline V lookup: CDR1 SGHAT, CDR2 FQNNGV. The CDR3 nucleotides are TGTGCCAGCAGCCCAAGGAGGGTGGGTCAGCCCGGGAGGGAGACCCAGTACTTC. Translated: CASSPRRVGQPGRETQYF.

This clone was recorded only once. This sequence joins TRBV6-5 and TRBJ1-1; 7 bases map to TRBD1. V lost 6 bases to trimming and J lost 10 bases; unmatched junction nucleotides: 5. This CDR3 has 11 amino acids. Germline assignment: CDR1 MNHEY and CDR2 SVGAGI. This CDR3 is CASRGTAGAFF. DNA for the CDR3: TGTGCCAGCAGAGGGACAGCTGGAGCTTTCTTT.

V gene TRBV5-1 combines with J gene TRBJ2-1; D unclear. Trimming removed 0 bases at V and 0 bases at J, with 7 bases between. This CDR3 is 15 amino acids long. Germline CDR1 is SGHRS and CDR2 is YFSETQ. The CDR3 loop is CASSLDVSSYNEQFF. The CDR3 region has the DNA TGCGCCAGCAGCTTGGATGTGAGCTCCTACAATGAGCAGTTCTTC. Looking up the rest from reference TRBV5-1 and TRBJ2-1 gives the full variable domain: KAGVTQTPRYLIKTRGQQVTLSCSPISGHRSVSWYQQTPGQGLQFLFEYFSETQRNKGNFPGRFSGRQFSNSRSEMNVSTLELGDSALYLCASSLDVSSYNEQFFGPGTRLTVL.

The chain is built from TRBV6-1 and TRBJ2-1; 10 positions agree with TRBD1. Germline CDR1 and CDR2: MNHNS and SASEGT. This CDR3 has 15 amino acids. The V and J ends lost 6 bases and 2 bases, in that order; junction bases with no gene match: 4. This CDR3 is CASRTGGAAYNEQFF. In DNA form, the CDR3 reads TGTGCCAGCAGGACAGGGGGCGCGGCCTACAATGAGCAGTTCTTC.

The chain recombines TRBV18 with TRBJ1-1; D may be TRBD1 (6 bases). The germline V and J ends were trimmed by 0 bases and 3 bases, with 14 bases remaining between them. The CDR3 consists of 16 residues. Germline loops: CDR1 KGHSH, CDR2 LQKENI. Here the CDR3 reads CASSPPNQGWDTEAFF. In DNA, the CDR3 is TGTGCCAGCTCACCACCGAATCAGGGGTGGGACACTGAAGCTTTCTTT.

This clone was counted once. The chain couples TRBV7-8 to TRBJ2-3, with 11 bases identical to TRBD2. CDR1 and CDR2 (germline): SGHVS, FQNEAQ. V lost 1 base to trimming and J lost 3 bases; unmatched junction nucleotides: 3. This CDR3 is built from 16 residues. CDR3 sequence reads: CASSLELAGVTDTQYF. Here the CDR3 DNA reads TGTGCCAGCAGCTTAGAACTAGCGGGAGTGACAGATACGCAGTATTTT. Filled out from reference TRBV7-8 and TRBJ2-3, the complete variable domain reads GAGVSQSPRYKVAKRGQDVALRCDPISGHVSLFWYQQALGQGPEFLTYFQNEAQLDKSGLPSDRFFAERPEGSVSTLKIQRTQQEDSAVYLCASSLELAGVTDTQYFGPGTRLTVL.

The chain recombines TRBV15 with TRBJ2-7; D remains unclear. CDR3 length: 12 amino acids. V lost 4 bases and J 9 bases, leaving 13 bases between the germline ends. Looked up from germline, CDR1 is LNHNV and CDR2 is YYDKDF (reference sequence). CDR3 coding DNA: TGTGCCACCAGCACCGCGCTAGGTTCGCAGTACTTC. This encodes CATSTALGSQYF. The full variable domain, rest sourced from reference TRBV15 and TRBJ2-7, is DAMVIQNPRYQVTQFGKPVTLSCSQTLNHNVMYWYQQKSSQAPKLLFHYYDKDFNNEADTPDNFQSRRPNTSFCFLDIRSPGLGDTAMYLCATSTALGSQYFGPGTRLTVT.

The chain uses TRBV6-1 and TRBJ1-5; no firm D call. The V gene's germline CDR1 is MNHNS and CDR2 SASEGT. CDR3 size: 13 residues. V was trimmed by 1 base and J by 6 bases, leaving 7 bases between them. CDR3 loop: CASSEGGSQPQHF. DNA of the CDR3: TGTGCCAGCAGTGAAGGAGGGAGTCAGCCCCAGCATTTT.

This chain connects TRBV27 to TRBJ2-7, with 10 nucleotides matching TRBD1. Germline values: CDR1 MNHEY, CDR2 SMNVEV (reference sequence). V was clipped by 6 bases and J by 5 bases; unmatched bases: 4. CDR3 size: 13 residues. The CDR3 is CASSRDRGHEQYF. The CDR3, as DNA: TGTGCCAGCAGCCGGGACAGGGGTCACGAGCAGTACTTC.

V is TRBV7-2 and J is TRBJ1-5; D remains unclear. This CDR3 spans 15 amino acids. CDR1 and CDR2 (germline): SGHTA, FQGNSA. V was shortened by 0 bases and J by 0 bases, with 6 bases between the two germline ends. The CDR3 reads CASSLAGSSNQPQHF. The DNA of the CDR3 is TGTGCCAGCAGCTTAGCTGGCAGTAGCAATCAGCCCCAGCATTTT.

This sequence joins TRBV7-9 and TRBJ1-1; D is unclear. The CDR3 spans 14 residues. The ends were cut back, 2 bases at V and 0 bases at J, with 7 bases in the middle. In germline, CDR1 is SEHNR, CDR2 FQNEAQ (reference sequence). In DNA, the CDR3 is TGTGCCAGCAGCTTACGGGTGATGAACACTGAAGCTTTCTTT. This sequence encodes CASSLRVMNTEAFF.

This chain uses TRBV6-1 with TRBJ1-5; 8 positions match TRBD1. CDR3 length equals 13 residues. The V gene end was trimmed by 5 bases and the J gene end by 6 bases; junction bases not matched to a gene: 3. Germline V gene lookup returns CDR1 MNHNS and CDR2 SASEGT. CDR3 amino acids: CASSQDRVQPQHF. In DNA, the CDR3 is TGTGCCAGCAGTCAGGACAGGGTTCAGCCCCAGCATTTT.

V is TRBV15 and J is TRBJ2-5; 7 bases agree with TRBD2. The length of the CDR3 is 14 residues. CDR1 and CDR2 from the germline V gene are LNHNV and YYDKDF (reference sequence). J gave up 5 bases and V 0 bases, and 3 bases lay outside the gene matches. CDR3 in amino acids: CATSRDLAVETQYF. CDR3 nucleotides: TGTGCCACCAGCAGAGATCTAGCGGTGGAGACCCAGTACTTC.

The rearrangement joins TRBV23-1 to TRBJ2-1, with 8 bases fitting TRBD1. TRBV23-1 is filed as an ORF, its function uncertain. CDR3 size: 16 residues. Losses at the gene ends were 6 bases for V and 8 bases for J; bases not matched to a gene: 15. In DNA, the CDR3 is TGCGCCAGCAGCAACAGGGGGGACTCACTATTGGATGAGCAGTTCTTC. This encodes CASSNRGDSLLDEQFF.

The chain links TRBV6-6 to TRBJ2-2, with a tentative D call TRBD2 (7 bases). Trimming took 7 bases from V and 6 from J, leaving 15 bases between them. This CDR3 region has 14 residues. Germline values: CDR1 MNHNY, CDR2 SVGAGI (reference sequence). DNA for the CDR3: TGTGCCAGCACGCCCGGGGGGCGTCCCGGGGAGCTGTTTTTT. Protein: CASTPGGRPGELFF.

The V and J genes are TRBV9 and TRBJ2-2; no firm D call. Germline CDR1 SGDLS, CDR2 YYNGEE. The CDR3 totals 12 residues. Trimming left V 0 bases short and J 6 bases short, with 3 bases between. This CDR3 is CASSVAAGELFF. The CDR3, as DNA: TGTGCCAGCAGCGTAGCAGCCGGGGAGCTGTTTTTT.